Presented here are 5 T cell receptor beta chains from one specimen sequenced in a study of cytomegalovirus exposure and HLA in healthy donors. This PCR relied on a set of 60 Vbeta primers and 13 Jbeta primers. Here immunoSEQ multiplex PCR was the method, and the copy in TCRdb shows in-frame clones only, minus some. The sample records around 100,000 clones, around 79% being singletons. The specimen sequenced was PBMCs. The receptors were sampled from a woman aged 40-49 years in good health and CMV-seropositive.

The chain carries TRBV19 and TRBJ2-2; perhaps TRBD2 as D (6 bases). The CDR3 extends over 14 amino acids. Germline CDR1 LNHDA, CDR2 SQIVND (reference sequence). Trimming took 5 bases from V and 2 from J, leaving 9 bases between them. The CDR3 sequence: CASSWRENTGELFF. The CDR3 nucleotides are TGTGCCAGTAGTTGGCGGGAAAACACCGGGGAGCTGTTTTTT.

The genes are TRBV10-2 and TRBJ1-2; D possibly corresponds to TRBD1 (6 bases). Between the trimmed V and J ends, which lost 6 bases and 13 bases, there was a span of 27 bases. The CDR3 extends over 15 amino acids. Per germline, CDR1 WSHSY and CDR2 SAAADI. The CDR3 DNA follows: TGCGCCAGCAGCGACACAGGGTCCTTAGCCCGAGGGGCCACCTTC. As protein: CASSDTGSLARGATF.

The chain uses TRBV27 and TRBJ2-1; 9 bases fit TRBD1. CDR1 and CDR2 from the germline V gene are MNHEY and SMNVEV (reference sequence). With V trimmed by 5 bases and J by 15 bases, 11 bases remained unmatched. The CDR3 is 13 amino acids. CDR3 nucleotide sequence: TGTGCCAGCAGTCTCACCGGGACAGGGTATACGTTCTTC. Translation gives CASSLTGTGYTFF.

This clone was seen only a few times. This same CDR3 is encoded by further DNA sequences in the sample. The J gene is TRBJ2-7, the V gene TRBV20-1, with D possibly TRBD1 on 6 matching bases. Trimming took 5 bases from V and 4 from J, leaving 9 bases between them. This CDR3 comprises 11 residues. Germline CDR1 DFQATT, CDR2 SNEGSKA (reference sequence). In nucleotides, the CDR3 is TGCAGTGCTCGTCAGGGGTACGAGCAGTACTTC. Translating gives CSARQGYEQYF.

This clone was seen a handful of times. The chain joins TRBV5-6 to TRBJ2-7, with a weak D call TRBD1 (6 bases). Per the germline V gene, CDR1 is SGHDT and CDR2 is YYEEEE. The CDR3 totals 14 residues. Between the trimmed V and J ends, which lost 0 bases and 4 bases, there was a span of 11 bases. For the CDR3, the DNA is TGTGCCAGCAGCTTGGGGGGGCGACCTTACGAGCAGTACTTC. It yields the protein CASSLGGRPYEQYF.